The 5 T cell receptor beta chains below come from one sample, sequenced in a study of blood T cell repertoires in COVID-19. Assay: immunoSEQ multiplex PCR; the TCRdb copy retains only in-frame clones and omits some. The sample has approximately 180,000 clones; 75% to 85% are singletons. The sample taken for sequencing was PBMCs or T cells enriched from blood (not recorded which). The receptors originated from a woman aged 50 to 65 with acute COVID-19.

The rearrangement uses TRBV6-5 and TRBJ1-3; 8 positions agree with TRBD1. The CDR3 consists of 15 residues. CDR1 MNHEY and CDR2 SVGAGI come from the germline V gene. V was pared by 1 base and J by 5 bases, with 4 bases of the junction left unmatched. CDR3 amino acids: CASSYLGQERNTIYF. The CDR3 DNA sequence: TGTGCCAGCAGTTACTTGGGACAGGAGAGAAACACCATATATTTT.

The rearrangement joins TRBV2 to TRBJ2-5; 8 nucleotides match TRBD2. The CDR3 loop spans 12 amino acids. The junction had 9 bases not matched to a gene; V was cut back by 8 bases and J by 10 bases. Germline CDR1 reads SNHLY; CDR2 reads FYNNEI. The CDR3 spells CASHISGGVQYF. The CDR3 bases are TGTGCCAGCCATATCTCGGGGGGGGTCCAGTACTTC.

This clone was found once. The V gene is TRBV7-2, the J gene TRBJ2-2, with D unclear. This CDR3 has 14 residues. Germline V gene lookup returns CDR1 SGHTA and CDR2 FQGNSA. V was shortened by 5 bases and J by 7 bases, with 14 bases between the two germline ends. CDR3 DNA: TGTGCCAGCAGCCTCATACCGGCAGGCGGGGAGCTGTTTTTT. It encodes CASSLIPAGGELFF.

The chain carries TRBV29-1 and TRBJ2-3; D might be TRBD1 (6 bases). Germline-derived CDR1 and CDR2 are SQVTM and ANQGSEA. With 1 base removed from V and 1 base from J, the gap between germline ends came to 9 bases. The CDR3 sequence is 14 residues long. The CDR3 DNA reads as TGCAGCGTTGAAGCAGGGGTTGGCACAGATACGCAGTATTTT. This sequence encodes CSVEAGVGTDTQYF.

The rearrangement links TRBV5-4 to TRBJ1-6; 7 positions agree with TRBD1. V dropped 4 bases and J dropped 14; count of bases not matched to a gene: 12. The CDR3 loop spans 14 amino acids. Germline CDR1 SGHNT, CDR2 YYREEE (reference sequence). The CDR3, as DNA: TGTGCCAGCAGCACCGGGACAGCCGTGGGTGCCCTCCACTTT. It translates to CASSTGTAVGALHF.